A selection of T cell receptor beta chains follows, all from one sample in a study of beta chain features in type 1 diabetes. Only in-frame clones appear in the TCRdb table, and some are missing; sequencing was by immunoSEQ multiplex PCR. The sample lists 390,000 or so clones, 11% to 15% seen once, with about 0.034% in the top ten. Specimen: naive CD4+ T cells from blood. The receptors originated from a man aged 25-45 years in good health. Both conserved end residues are part of each CDR3. Fields, in order: clone size, CDR3 length, D gene, J gene, V gene, CDR3 protein, CDR3 DNA. D genes are given only for firm matches. The size field is filled for only some rows; it gives once, few, many or a size class.

few,16,NA,TRBJ1-3,TRBV9,CASSATQDNSGNTIYF,TGTGCCAGCAGCGCAACACAGGATAACTCTGGAAACACCATATATTTT
NA,15,NA,TRBJ2-6,TRBV4-1,CASSLGTSGANVLTF,TGCGCCAGCAGCCTGGGGACGTCTGGGGCCAACGTCCTGACTTTC
NA,14,NA,TRBJ2-7,TRBV5-1,CASGDGRGSYEQYF,TGCGCCAGCGGCGACGGGCGAGGCTCCTACGAGCAGTACTTC
NA,15,NA,TRBJ1-4,TRBV9,CASSARGARDEKLFF,TGTGCCAGCAGCGCCCGGGGGGCCCGGGATGAAAAACTGTTTTTT
few,13,NA,TRBJ2-7,TRBV11-2,CASSLKGAYEQYF,TGTGCCAGCAGCCTAAAGGGGGCCTACGAGCAGTACTTC
few,14,NA,TRBJ2-7,TRBV5-1,CASSEAGADYEQYF,TGCGCCAGCAGCGAAGCAGGGGCCGACTACGAGCAGTACTTC
NA,14,NA,TRBJ1-1,TRBV29-1,CSVEFEGVDTEAFF,TGCAGCGTTGAATTCGAGGGGGTCGACACTGAAGCTTTCTTT
few,14,NA,TRBJ2-5,TRBV5-4,CASSLSAGWETQYF,TGTGCCAGCAGCTTGTCGGCGGGATGGGAGACCCAGTACTTC
NA,16,NA,TRBJ2-5,TRBV5-1,CASSLPLGGLQETQYF,TGCGCCAGCAGCTTGCCTCTAGGGGGACTCCAAGAGACCCAGTACTTC
few,13,NA,TRBJ1-2,TRBV10-3,CAISQTSDYGYTF,TGTGCCATCAGCCAGACCTCTGACTATGGCTACACCTTC
NA,11,NA,TRBJ2-1,TRBV18,CASSPGDEQFF,TGTGCCAGCTCCCCGGGGGATGAGCAGTTCTTC
few,18,NA,TRBJ2-6,TRBV5-4,CASSAPSGLQSGANVLTF,TGTGCCAGCAGCGCGCCAAGTGGCCTGCAATCTGGGGCCAACGTCCTGACTTTC
NA,16,TRBD1,TRBJ2-1,TRBV18,CASSPLLGQGTNEQFF,TGTGCCAGCTCACCTCTTTTGGGACAGGGCACCAATGAGCAGTTCTTC
few,14,NA,TRBJ2-3,TRBV29-1,CSVEDQEGADTQYF,TGCAGCGTTGAAGATCAGGAGGGAGCAGATACGCAGTATTTT
once,12,NA,TRBJ2-3,TRBV7-2,CASSPYTDTQYF,TGTGCCAGCAGCCCGTACACAGATACGCAGTATTTT
few,14,NA,TRBJ2-4,TRBV29-1,CSVQYGTAKNIQYF,TGCAGCGTCCAATATGGGACAGCCAAAAACATTCAGTACTTC
few,13,NA,TRBJ1-2,TRBV10-3,CAIGGGRDYGYTF,TGTGCCATCGGTGGAGGCAGGGACTATGGCTACACCTTC
NA,14,TRBD1,TRBJ1-2,TRBV2,CASRDATGDYGYTF,TGTGCCAGCAGAGACGCGACAGGGGACTATGGCTACACCTTC
NA,16,NA,TRBJ1-6,TRBV2,CASSLRRGAPNSPLHF,TGTGCCAGCAGTCTGCGTCGGGGGGCGCCTAATTCACCCCTCCACTTT
few,16,NA,TRBJ2-4,TRBV4-3,CASSQDIGLAKNIQYF,TGCGCCAGCAGCCAAGATATTGGTCTAGCCAAAAACATTCAGTACTTC
few,16,NA,TRBJ1-5,TRBV19,CASSKETGLQNQPQHF,TGTGCCAGTAGTAAGGAAACGGGACTACAGAATCAGCCCCAGCATTTT
NA,14,TRBD1,TRBJ2-5,TRBV7-9,CASSLGTGQETQYF,TGTGCCAGCAGCCTCGGGACAGGCCAAGAGACCCAGTACTTC
few,15,NA,TRBJ2-1,TRBV5-1,CASSTQKTNGNEQFF,TGCGCCAGCAGCACACAGAAAACTAACGGCAATGAGCAGTTCTTC
many,15,NA,TRBJ2-1,TRBV4-3,CASSATGASYNEQFF,TGCGCCAGCAGCGCAACGGGGGCTTCCTACAATGAGCAGTTCTTC
few,15,NA,TRBJ1-1,TRBV5-1,CASSFGPTVNTEAFF,TGCGCCAGCAGCTTTGGACCGACGGTGAACACTGAAGCTTTCTTT
few,17,TRBD1,TRBJ2-2,TRBV19,CASSERTGGFVTGELFF,TGTGCCAGTAGTGAGAGGACAGGGGGCTTCGTGACCGGGGAGCTGTTTTTT
NA,17,TRBD2,TRBJ2-5,TRBV4-1,CASSQPGRGRKGETQYF,TGCGCCAGCAGCCAGCCTGGGCGCGGGAGGAAGGGGGAGACCCAGTACTTC
few,13,TRBD2,TRBJ2-5,TRBV5-1,CASSAGLGETQYF,TGCGCCAGCAGCGCAGGACTAGGAGAGACCCAGTACTTC
NA,11,NA,TRBJ2-3,TRBV2,CASSVQDTQYF,TGTGCCAGCAGTGTCCAAGATACGCAGTATTTT
NA,15,TRBD1,TRBJ2-5,TRBV9,CASSDDPTGLETQYF,TGTGCCAGCAGCGACGACCCGACAGGGTTGGAGACCCAGTACTTC
few,14,NA,TRBJ2-5,TRBV27,CASSFAGARETQYF,TGTGCCAGCAGTTTTGCCGGGGCTAGGGAGACCCAGTACTTC
NA,13,TRBD1,TRBJ2-7,TRBV5-1,CASSEDRPYEQYF,TGCGCCAGCAGCGAGGACAGGCCCTACGAGCAGTACTTC
NA,15,TRBD1,TRBJ1-6,TRBV30,CAWSLSGGAGSPLHF,TGTGCCTGGAGTCTCTCAGGGGGCGCAGGGTCACCCCTCCACTTT
few,17,NA,TRBJ2-6,TRBV5-4,CASSFPEGGTGANVLTF,TGTGCCAGCAGCTTTCCGGAGGGGGGAACTGGGGCCAACGTCCTGACTTTC
few,13,TRBD2,TRBJ2-1,TRBV6-5,CASRRWLAGEQFF,TGTGCCAGCCGTAGGTGGTTAGCGGGTGAGCAGTTCTTC
NA,19,TRBD1,TRBJ2-5,TRBV7-8,CASSREVGQGRWTGETQYF,TGTGCCAGCAGCCGAGAGGTCGGACAGGGGCGGTGGACGGGTGAGACCCAGTACTTC
few,13,TRBD1,TRBJ2-7,TRBV7-9,CASSSGTGNEQYF,TGTGCCAGCAGCTCCGGGACAGGGAACGAGCAGTACTTC
once,14,NA,TRBJ1-1,TRBV7-9,CASSSRGGNTEAFF,TGTGCCAGCAGCTCCAGAGGGGGGAACACTGAAGCTTTCTTT
NA,15,NA,TRBJ2-3,TRBV4-1,CASSPDQVRTDTQYF,TGCGCCAGCAGCCCCGACCAAGTACGCACAGATACGCAGTATTTT
NA,13,TRBD1,TRBJ1-2,TRBV7-9,CASSSQGAGGYTF,TGTGCCAGCAGCTCGCAGGGGGCAGGTGGCTACACCTTC
few,14,TRBD1,TRBJ1-2,TRBV18,CASSPRTGGTGYTF,TGTGCCAGCTCACCCAGGACAGGGGGCACTGGCTACACCTTC
NA,12,NA,TRBJ2-5,TRBV2,CATAGPQETQYF,TGTGCCACCGCGGGCCCCCAAGAGACCCAGTACTTC
NA,14,NA,TRBJ2-7,TRBV4-1,CASSQVARTYEQYF,TGCGCCAGCAGCCAAGTCGCCCGGACCTACGAGCAGTACTTC
NA,15,NA,TRBJ2-7,TRBV7-8,CASSPSRGSGYEQYF,TGTGCCAGCAGCCCTAGTAGGGGTTCAGGCTACGAGCAGTACTTC
NA,14,TRBD1,TRBJ1-2,TRBV30,CAWSPRTGPVGYTF,TGTGCCTGGAGTCCTAGGACAGGACCAGTGGGCTACACCTTC
NA,13,NA,TRBJ2-1,TRBV5-6,CASSVTVSHEQFF,TGTGCCAGCAGCGTAACAGTTTCGCATGAGCAGTTCTTC
NA,17,NA,TRBJ2-3,TRBV2,CASSEVFMTGPTDTQYF,TGTGCCAGCAGTGAAGTCTTCATGACAGGCCCCACAGATACGCAGTATTTT
few,14,NA,TRBJ2-3,TRBV29-1,CSVEGTSSTDTQYF,TGCAGCGTTGAAGGGACCTCTAGCACAGATACGCAGTATTTT